The present T cell receptor (beta chain) was sequenced within a study of neurological immune-mediated disorders. As for the study in general: Of the 35 or so patients who had multiple sclerosis, around 31 had the relapsing-remitting form and 3 had the secondary progressive form. Study results and caveats: Repertoires from 18 of 34 multiple sclerosis patients grouped phylogenetically into a related-CDR3 cluster, suggesting a possible signature.

The authors produced cDNA by 5'RACE using 10-nucleotide random UMIs. TCRdb passed the 5' RACE reads through MiXCR, listing each CDR3 protein once. The top ten hold 6% to 8% of the sample, which has about 60,000 distinct CDR3 sequences, approximately 3.6% seen once. The germline gives CDR1 KGHSH, CDR2 LQKENI. The V gene end was trimmed by 6 bases and the J gene end by 4 bases; junction bases not matched to a gene: 12. The CDR3 spans 16 residues. This clonotype was recorded many times. The target antigen is unknown. PBMCs stored at -80 C, numbering 2 million, were the origin of the unsorted libraries. The sequence was collected from a woman aged 60-75 years with multiple sclerosis. The V gene is TRBV18, the J gene TRBJ1-5; TRBD1 matches 7 bases. Sequenced: PBMCs. The CDR3 sequence: CASSHGTERRNQPQHF. DNA of the CDR3: TGTGCCAGCTCCCACGGGACAGAGAGAAGAAATCAGCCCCAGCATTTT. Together with reference TRBV18 and TRBJ1-5, the CDR3 gives the full variable domain: NAGVMQNPRHLVRRRGQEARLRCSPMKGHSHVYWYRQLPEEGLKFMVYLQKENIIDESGMPKERFSAEFPKEGPSILRIQQVVRGDSAAYFCASSHGTERRNQPQHFGDGTRLSIL.